This T cell receptor beta chain is from a study of blood T cell repertoires in COVID-19. Overall study: COVID-19 samples, acute and convalescent, were from the United States, Italy and Spain. T cells, B-cell-depleted T cells, or PBMCs provided the cDNA or gDNA that served as material.

Under the authors' procedure: Researchers report that nucleated cell counts were estimated from reference gene primer amplification. TCRdb keeps only in-frame clones here, not all; method: immunoSEQ multiplex PCR. That table gives V, J and clone size, and the DNA gave D and trimming. The sample carries 250,000 to 350,000 clones, roughly 89% recorded once. CDR3 length: 16 amino acids. Trimming took 5 bases from V and 6 from J, leaving 17 bases between them. Germline CDR1 reads MGHRA; CDR2 reads YSYEKL. V gene TRBV4-1 combines with J gene TRBJ1-6; no definite D call. This receptor was taken from a woman under 30 who had recovered from COVID-19. Sequenced input: PBMCs or T cells enriched from blood (not recorded which). As DNA, the CDR3 is TGCGCCAGCAGCTCGACGTTTGCGGGCGTTAATTCACCCCTCCACTTT. This codes for CASSSTFAGVNSPLHF.